The TCR beta chain under discussion was sequenced for a study of shared clonotypes between healthy human individuals. Repertoires were generated with immunoSEQ multiplex PCR, while TCRdb's copy carries only in-frame clones and drops some. The data show 450,000 to 550,000 clones, approximately 85% seen once. Trimming cost V 2 bases and J 0 bases; bases outside gene matches: 7. This CDR3 has 17 residues. Germline-derived CDR1 and CDR2 are ENHRY and SYGVKD. Sequenced material: PBMCs. The rearrangement joins TRBV10-3 to TRBJ2-1; TRBD1 aligns across 7 bases. The TCR sequence derives from a woman aged 40 to 50 in good health. Some clones in this sample may be carry-over from other donors' samples. The CDR3, as DNA: TGTGCCATCAGTGAGCCGATGGACAGGATCTCCTACAATGAGCAGTTCTTC. It specifies CAISEPMDRISYNEQFF.